The present T cell receptor beta chain was sequenced within a study of radiation and T cells in renal cell carcinoma. General study points: From baseline, blood top tumor clonotypes peaked at 2 weeks post-radiation. No pretreatment tumor biopsies were available for baseline clonotypes.

With 5 bases clipped from V and 7 bases from J, the junction kept 13 bases outside the gene matches. The CDR3 covers 15 residues. CDR1 and CDR2 from the germline V gene are SGHTA and FQGTGA. The time point was: baseline pretreatment blood. Stated treatment: 15 Gy SBRT to primary tumor, nephrectomy 4 weeks later. After SBRT, blood was collected at 2 and 4 weeks, plus baseline. The tumor was a clear cell renal cell carcinoma. With respect to this clone: Its target is unknown.

Repertoires were generated with immunoSEQ multiplex PCR, while TCRdb's copy carries only in-frame clones and drops some. This sample has approximately 140,000 clones; roughly 90% occur once, and the top ten carry 4.1%. The sample in question was blood, obtained from a patient whose treatment included radiotherapy and nephrectomy. The chain combines TRBV7-3 with TRBJ1-2; 7 bases map to TRBD1. The TCR comes from a woman in her sixties or seventies with renal cell carcinoma. CDR3 in DNA: TGTGCCAGCAGCCCAGGACAGGTCTTTGGTGGTGGCTACACCTTC. Its protein is CASSPGQVFGGGYTF.